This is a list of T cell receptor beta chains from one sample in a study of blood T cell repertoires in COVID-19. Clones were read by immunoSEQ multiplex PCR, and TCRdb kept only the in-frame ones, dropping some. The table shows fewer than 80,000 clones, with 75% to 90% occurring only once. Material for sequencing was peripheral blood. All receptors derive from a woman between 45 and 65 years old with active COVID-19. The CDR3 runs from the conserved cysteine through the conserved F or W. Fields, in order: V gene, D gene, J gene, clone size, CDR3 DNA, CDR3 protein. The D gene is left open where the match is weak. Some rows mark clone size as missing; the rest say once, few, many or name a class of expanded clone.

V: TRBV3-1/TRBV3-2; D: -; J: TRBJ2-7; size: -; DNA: TGTGCCAGCAGCCAAGGAGGGGGCGAGCAGTACTTC; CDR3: CASSQGGGEQYF
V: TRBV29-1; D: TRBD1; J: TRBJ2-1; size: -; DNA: TGCAGCGCCGACAGGGGCACTTACAATGAGCAGTTCTTC; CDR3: CSADRGTYNEQFF
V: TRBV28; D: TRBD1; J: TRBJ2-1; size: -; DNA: TGTGCCAGCAGTTTATCAGGCGGGACAGGGGGGAATGAGCAGTTCTTC; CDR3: CASSLSGGTGGNEQFF
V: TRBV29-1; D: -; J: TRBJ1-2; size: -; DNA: TGCAGCGTTGACGACAGTAGCTATGGCTACACCTTC; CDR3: CSVDDSSYGYTF
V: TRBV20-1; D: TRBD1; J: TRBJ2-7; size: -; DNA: TGCAGTGCTAGTGGGGAGCCGGGGACAGGGGGCTACGAGCAGTACTTC; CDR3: CSASGEPGTGGYEQYF
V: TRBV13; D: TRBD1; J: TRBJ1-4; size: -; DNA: TGTGCCAGCAGCTTACGGAACAGGGGGCGAGGGGAGAAACTGTTTTTT; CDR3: CASSLRNRGRGEKLFF
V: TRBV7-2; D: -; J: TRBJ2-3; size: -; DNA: TGTGCCAGCAGCCCAGGGTCCGGGAGAGGTCGTGCAGATACGCAGTATTTT; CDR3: CASSPGSGRGRADTQYF
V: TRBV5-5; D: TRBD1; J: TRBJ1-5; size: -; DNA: TGTGCCAGCAGCTCGGGACAGGGCAGCAATCAGCCCCAGCATTTT; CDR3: CASSSGQGSNQPQHF
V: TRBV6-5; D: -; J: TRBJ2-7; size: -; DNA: TGTGCCAGCAGATCTTTTGAGGGAGGCTACGAGCAGTACTTC; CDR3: CASRSFEGGYEQYF
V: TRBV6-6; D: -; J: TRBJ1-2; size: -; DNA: TGTGCCAGCACGTTAGGGGGACACTTAGGAGGTTCCTACACCTTC; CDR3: CASTLGGHLGGSYTF
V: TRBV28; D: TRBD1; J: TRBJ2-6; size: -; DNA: TGTGCCAGCAGTTCTGCCCTTGGACAGGTGGGTCCTGGGGCCAACGTCCTGACTTTC; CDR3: CASSSALGQVGPGANVLTF
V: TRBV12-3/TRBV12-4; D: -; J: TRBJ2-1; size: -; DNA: TGTGCCAGCAGTTCCTCCGGGATCAAGGTGCAGTTCTTC; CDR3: CASSSSGIKVQFF
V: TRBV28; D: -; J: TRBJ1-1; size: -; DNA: TGTGCCAGCAGTCCCTTGTTGCGGGGAACCAACGCTGAAGCTTTCTTT; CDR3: CASSPLLRGTNAEAFF
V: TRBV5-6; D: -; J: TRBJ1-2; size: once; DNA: TGTGCCAGCAGCTTGCGCCAGGGCGGCTACACCTTC; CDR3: CASSLRQGGYTF
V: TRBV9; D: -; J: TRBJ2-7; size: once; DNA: TGTGCCAGCAGCGCAGGGGGGAGATCCTACGAGCAGTACTTC; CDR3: CASSAGGRSYEQYF
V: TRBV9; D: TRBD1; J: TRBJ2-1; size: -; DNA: TGTGCCAGCAGCGAGACAGGGGATGGGTACAATGAGCAGTTCTTC; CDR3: CASSETGDGYNEQFF
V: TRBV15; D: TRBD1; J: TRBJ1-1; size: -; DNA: TGTGCCACCAGCAGAGTGGGACAGGTGACTGAAGCTTTCTTT; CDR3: CATSRVGQVTEAFF
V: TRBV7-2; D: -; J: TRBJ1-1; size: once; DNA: TGTGCCAGCAGCTTAGTCGGGGGAGAGTCTCCCAGGGACACTGAAGCTTTCTTT; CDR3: CASSLVGGESPRDTEAFF
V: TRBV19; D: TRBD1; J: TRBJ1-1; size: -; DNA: TGTGCCAGTAGTCCACCGACAGGGGGCAGAGCTTTCTTT; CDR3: CASSPPTGGRAFF
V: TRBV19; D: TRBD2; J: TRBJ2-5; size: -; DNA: TGTGCCAGTAATACCGTCCCTAGCGGGGCACCGCAAGAGACCCAGTACTTC; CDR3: CASNTVPSGAPQETQYF
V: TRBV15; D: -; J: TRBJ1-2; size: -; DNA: TGTGCCACCAGCAGATACACCGCCAAAACGTATGGCTACACCTTC; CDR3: CATSRYTAKTYGYTF
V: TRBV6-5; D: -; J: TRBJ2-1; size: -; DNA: TGTGCCAGCAGGAAAGGACAGACTAATGAGCAGTTCTTC; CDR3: CASRKGQTNEQFF
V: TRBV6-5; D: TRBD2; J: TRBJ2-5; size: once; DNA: TGTGCCAGCAGACCTCTCGGGAGGGACGGAAAGACCCAGTACTTC; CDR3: CASRPLGRDGKTQYF
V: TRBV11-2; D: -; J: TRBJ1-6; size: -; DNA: TGTGCCAGCCAGGGTCCGAGCTCCTATAATTCACCCCTCCACTTT; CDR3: CASQGPSSYNSPLHF
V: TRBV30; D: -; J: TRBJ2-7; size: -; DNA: TGTGCCTCCGGGGAGGGGGTCCACGAGCAGTACTTC; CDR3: CASGEGVHEQYF
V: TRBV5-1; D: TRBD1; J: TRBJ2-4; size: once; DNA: TGCGCCAGCACGCGGGGACAGGGGGCGGCCAAAAACATTCAGTACTTC; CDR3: CASTRGQGAAKNIQYF
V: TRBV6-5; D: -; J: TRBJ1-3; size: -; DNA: TGTGCCAGCAGTTACTCGACAGTTCCCTCTGGAAACACCATATATTTT; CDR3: CASSYSTVPSGNTIYF
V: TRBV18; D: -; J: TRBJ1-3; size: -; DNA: TGTGCCAGCTCACCCAGTTCGGGGGTTACTGGAAACACCATATATTTT; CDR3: CASSPSSGVTGNTIYF
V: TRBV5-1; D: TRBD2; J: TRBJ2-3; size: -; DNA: TGCGCCAGCAGCCCGAGCGGGGGGGGCACAGATACGCAGTATTTT; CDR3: CASSPSGGGTDTQYF
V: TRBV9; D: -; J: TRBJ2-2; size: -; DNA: TGTGCCAGCAGCGTAGTCGGAGGGACGGACGGGGAGCTGTTTTTT; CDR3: CASSVVGGTDGELFF
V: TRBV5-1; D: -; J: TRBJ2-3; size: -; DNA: TGCGCCAGCAGCTCCTTTGGCGGTAGCACAGATACGCAGTATTTT; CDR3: CASSSFGGSTDTQYF
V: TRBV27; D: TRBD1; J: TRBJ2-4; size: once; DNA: TGTGCCAGCAGTTTATTACGGGACAGGGTAAATGCGGCCAAAAACATTCAGTACTTC; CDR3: CASSLLRDRVNAAKNIQYF
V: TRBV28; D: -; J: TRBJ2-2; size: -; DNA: TGTGCCAGCAGTCCCACGGACACCGGGGAGCTGTTTTTT; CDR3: CASSPTDTGELFF
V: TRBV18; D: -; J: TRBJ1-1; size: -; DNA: TGTGCCAGCTCACCAGGGCCGAACACTGAAGCTTTCTTT; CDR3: CASSPGPNTEAFF
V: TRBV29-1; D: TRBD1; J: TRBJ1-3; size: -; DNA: TGCAGCGTTGAAGGTTGGGGAGACAGGGGGCAAGGAAACACCATATATTTT; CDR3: CSVEGWGDRGQGNTIYF
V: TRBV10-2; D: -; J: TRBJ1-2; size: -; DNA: TGCGCCAGCACCCCAGTCTCTAACTATGGCTACACCTTC; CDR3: CASTPVSNYGYTF